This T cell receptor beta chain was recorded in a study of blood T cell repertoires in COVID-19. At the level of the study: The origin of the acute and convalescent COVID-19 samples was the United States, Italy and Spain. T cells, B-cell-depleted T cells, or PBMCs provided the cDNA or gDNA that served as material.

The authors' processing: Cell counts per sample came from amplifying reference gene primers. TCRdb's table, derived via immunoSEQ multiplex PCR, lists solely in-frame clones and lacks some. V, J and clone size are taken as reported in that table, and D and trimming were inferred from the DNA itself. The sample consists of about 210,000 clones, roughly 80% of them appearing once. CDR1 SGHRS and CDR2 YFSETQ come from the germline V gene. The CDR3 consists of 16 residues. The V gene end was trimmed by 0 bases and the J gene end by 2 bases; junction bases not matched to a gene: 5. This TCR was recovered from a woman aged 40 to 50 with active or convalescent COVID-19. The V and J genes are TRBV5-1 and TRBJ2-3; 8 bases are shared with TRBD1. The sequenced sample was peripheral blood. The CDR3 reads CASSLVGTGITDTQYF. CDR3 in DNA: TGCGCCAGCAGCTTGGTCGGGACAGGCATCACAGATACGCAGTATTTT.